This T cell receptor (beta chain) originates from a study of cytomegalovirus exposure and HLA in healthy donors. The germline CDR1 and CDR2 sequences are MNHNS and SASEGT. The CDR3 sequence is 17 residues long. Trimming left V 4 bases short and J 6 bases short, with 22 bases between. PCR was performed using 60 Vbeta and 13 Jbeta primers. TCRdb keeps only in-frame clones here, not all; method: immunoSEQ multiplex PCR. The sample comprises 200,000 or so clones, 65% to 85% of which are singletons, and around 5.9% rests with the top ten. This clone was seen a handful of times. Antigen: not known. Study outcomes and limitations: When a later analysis compared HLA-associated TCR beta chains with equally common others, the HLA-associated chains turned out to be more clonally expanded and to have lower generation probabilities. The authors judged a highly shared variant cluster likely a sequencing artifact.

This TCR came from a young woman in good health and CMV-seropositive. The V and J genes are TRBV6-1 and TRBJ1-3; tentatively, D is TRBD1 (6 bases). What was sequenced was PBMCs. The CDR3 loop reads CASSGGGGRARENTIYF. The DNA of the CDR3 is TGTGCCAGCAGTGGCGGGGGCGGGAGAGCGAGGGAAAACACCATATATTTT.